A selection of T cell receptor beta chains follows, all from one sample in a study of T cells in localized non-small cell lung cancer. Data came from immunoSEQ multiplex PCR; TCRdb stores just in-frame clones and leaves some out. This sample has 15,000 to 20,000 clones, with about 83% found just once. The material was peripheral blood, obtained before any cancer treatment. The receptors derive from a male donor older than 55 with stage III lung adenocarcinoma. Each CDR3 is given with its conserved first and last residue. Fields, in order: J gene, V gene, clone size, CDR3 protein. Where a row states a size, it is once, few, many or the class of an expanded clone; other rows omit it.

j_gene: TRBJ1-3
v_gene: TRBV5-1
abundance: NA
CDR3aa: CASSLQAINSGNTIYF

j_gene: TRBJ1-6
v_gene: TRBV5-6
abundance: NA
CDR3aa: CASSFGTGAGSPLHF

j_gene: TRBJ2-7
v_gene: TRBV6-6
abundance: NA
CDR3aa: CASSYSTKGDHYEQYF

j_gene: TRBJ2-1
v_gene: TRBV30
abundance: NA
CDR3aa: CAWSRGGGYEQFF

j_gene: TRBJ2-7
v_gene: TRBV27
abundance: NA
CDR3aa: CASSHKGQEYEQYF

j_gene: TRBJ1-4
v_gene: TRBV6-1
abundance: NA
CDR3aa: CASATGEKLFF

j_gene: TRBJ2-7
v_gene: TRBV11-2
abundance: NA
CDR3aa: CASSWGGPLYEQYF

j_gene: TRBJ2-1
v_gene: TRBV18
abundance: NA
CDR3aa: CASSPPGREQFF

j_gene: TRBJ2-5
v_gene: TRBV7-6
abundance: NA
CDR3aa: CASSSREETQYF

j_gene: TRBJ1-2
v_gene: TRBV7-2
abundance: NA
CDR3aa: CASSLSWEDYGYTF

j_gene: TRBJ2-3
v_gene: TRBV7-9
abundance: NA
CDR3aa: CASSSADTQYF

j_gene: TRBJ1-4
v_gene: TRBV5-1
abundance: NA
CDR3aa: CASSFSSTNEKLFF

j_gene: TRBJ1-2
v_gene: TRBV6-1
abundance: NA
CDR3aa: CASSEPAGNNYGYTF

j_gene: TRBJ2-2
v_gene: TRBV27
abundance: NA
CDR3aa: CASKVGGTSTGELFF

j_gene: TRBJ2-5
v_gene: TRBV23-1
abundance: NA
CDR3aa: CASKHIETQYF

j_gene: TRBJ1-5
v_gene: TRBV6-5
abundance: NA
CDR3aa: CASSYSRYSNQPQHF

j_gene: TRBJ1-1
v_gene: TRBV10-3
abundance: NA
CDR3aa: CATSPDHLGTEAFF

j_gene: TRBJ2-5
v_gene: TRBV10-1
abundance: NA
CDR3aa: CASSDQGQGKETQYF

j_gene: TRBJ1-1
v_gene: TRBV5-6
abundance: NA
CDR3aa: CASSLRGPGTEAFF

j_gene: TRBJ2-3
v_gene: TRBV5-1
abundance: NA
CDR3aa: CASEGGGKRTDTQYF

j_gene: TRBJ1-5
v_gene: TRBV4-1
abundance: NA
CDR3aa: CASSQEEWGHQPQHF

j_gene: TRBJ2-3
v_gene: TRBV13
abundance: once
CDR3aa: CASSSQGADTQYF

j_gene: TRBJ1-2
v_gene: TRBV5-1
abundance: NA
CDR3aa: CASSLGPGQATGYTF

j_gene: TRBJ1-5
v_gene: TRBV7-2
abundance: NA
CDR3aa: CASSYERRQPQHF

j_gene: TRBJ2-3
v_gene: TRBV5-6
abundance: NA
CDR3aa: CASSSPFDGGAPDAQYF

j_gene: TRBJ1-2
v_gene: TRBV19
abundance: NA
CDR3aa: CASTDRVSYGYTF

j_gene: TRBJ1-2
v_gene: TRBV4-2
abundance: NA
CDR3aa: CASSGGTGEYYGYTF

j_gene: TRBJ1-5
v_gene: TRBV19
abundance: NA
CDR3aa: CASSSRVVNQPQHF

j_gene: TRBJ2-7
v_gene: TRBV5-5
abundance: few
CDR3aa: CASSLREGSYEQYF

j_gene: TRBJ2-2
v_gene: TRBV4-1
abundance: NA
CDR3aa: CASSRGQGSTGELFF

j_gene: TRBJ1-1
v_gene: TRBV7-6
abundance: NA
CDR3aa: CASSLVGQGQGGTEAFF

j_gene: TRBJ2-3
v_gene: TRBV18
abundance: once
CDR3aa: CASSPGSTDTQYF

j_gene: TRBJ2-7
v_gene: TRBV6-1
abundance: few
CDR3aa: CASRASGGGSYEQYF

j_gene: TRBJ2-7
v_gene: TRBV4-1
abundance: NA
CDR3aa: CASSLSGTGASYEQYF

j_gene: TRBJ1-1
v_gene: TRBV7-9
abundance: NA
CDR3aa: CASSPIDRWNTEAFF

j_gene: TRBJ2-5
v_gene: TRBV10-3
abundance: NA
CDR3aa: CAISRGNEETQYF

j_gene: TRBJ1-1
v_gene: TRBV30
abundance: NA
CDR3aa: CAWSWWMNTEAFF

j_gene: TRBJ2-4
v_gene: TRBV19
abundance: NA
CDR3aa: CASSIGRNIQYF

j_gene: TRBJ1-3
v_gene: TRBV7-9
abundance: NA
CDR3aa: CASSLVVAGDGNTIYF

j_gene: TRBJ2-7
v_gene: TRBV20-1
abundance: NA
CDR3aa: CSALLIYEQYF

j_gene: TRBJ2-2
v_gene: TRBV2
abundance: once
CDR3aa: CASTRGLAGELFF

j_gene: TRBJ1-6
v_gene: TRBV6-5
abundance: NA
CDR3aa: CASITGQGYSPLHF

j_gene: TRBJ2-1
v_gene: TRBV7-2
abundance: NA
CDR3aa: CASSPGGNEQFF

j_gene: TRBJ2-3
v_gene: TRBV19
abundance: once
CDR3aa: CASSRAGSTDTQYF

j_gene: TRBJ1-4
v_gene: TRBV5-1
abundance: NA
CDR3aa: CASSGGAGGGEKLFF

j_gene: TRBJ2-5
v_gene: TRBV5-6
abundance: once
CDR3aa: CASGATSLRKETQYF

j_gene: TRBJ1-4
v_gene: TRBV4-1
abundance: NA
CDR3aa: CASSQWRGQGNEKLFF

j_gene: TRBJ2-3
v_gene: TRBV10-3
abundance: NA
CDR3aa: CAISESVGPTDTQYF

j_gene: TRBJ1-1
v_gene: TRBV28
abundance: NA
CDR3aa: CASRPRGTEAFF

j_gene: TRBJ2-7
v_gene: TRBV5-1
abundance: few
CDR3aa: CASSARYTGQGFSEQYF

j_gene: TRBJ1-6
v_gene: TRBV30
abundance: NA
CDR3aa: CASRGSESSYNSPLHF

j_gene: TRBJ2-7
v_gene: TRBV18
abundance: NA
CDR3aa: CASSPGQGVSYEQYF

j_gene: TRBJ1-2
v_gene: TRBV4-1
abundance: NA
CDR3aa: CASSQSGGYTF

j_gene: TRBJ2-5
v_gene: TRBV7-8
abundance: NA
CDR3aa: CASSLGMGAGAQYF

j_gene: TRBJ2-3
v_gene: TRBV18
abundance: NA
CDR3aa: CASSLRTGGIADTQYF

j_gene: TRBJ2-7
v_gene: TRBV4-2
abundance: NA
CDR3aa: CASSLGQANYYEQYF

j_gene: TRBJ1-2
v_gene: TRBV5-1
abundance: NA
CDR3aa: CASSLEADGYGYTF